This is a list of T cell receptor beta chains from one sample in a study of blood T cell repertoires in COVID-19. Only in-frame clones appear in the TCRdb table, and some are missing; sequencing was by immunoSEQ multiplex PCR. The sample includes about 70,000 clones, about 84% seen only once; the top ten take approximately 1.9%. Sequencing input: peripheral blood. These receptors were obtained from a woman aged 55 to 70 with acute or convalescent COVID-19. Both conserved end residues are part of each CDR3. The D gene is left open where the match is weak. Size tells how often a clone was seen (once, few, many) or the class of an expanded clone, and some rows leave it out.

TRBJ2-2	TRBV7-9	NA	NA	CASSLPSRTDFTGELFF	TGTGCCAGCAGCTTACCCTCTCGGACAGATTTCACCGGGGAGCTGTTTTTT
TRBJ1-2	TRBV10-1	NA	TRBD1	CASTDRVKSRYGYTF	TGCGCCAGCACGGACAGGGTTAAATCGAGGTATGGCTACACCTTC
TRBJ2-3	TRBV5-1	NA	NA	CASSWTGTRTDTQYF	TGCGCCAGCAGCTGGACCGGGACACGCACAGATACGCAGTATTTT
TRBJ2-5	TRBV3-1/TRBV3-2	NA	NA	CASSQEPGTRQETQYF	TGTGCCAGCAGCCAAGAACCCGGGACACGCCAAGAGACCCAGTACTTC
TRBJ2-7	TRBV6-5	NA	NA	CASSYNQHRFYEQYF	TGTGCCAGCAGTTATAACCAGCACAGGTTCTACGAGCAGTACTTC
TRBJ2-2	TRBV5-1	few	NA	CASSQNTGELFF	TGCGCCAGCAGCCAAAACACCGGGGAGCTGTTTTTT
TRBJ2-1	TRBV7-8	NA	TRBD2	CASSFGTSGNEQFF	TGTGCCAGCAGCTTCGGGACTAGCGGGAATGAGCAGTTCTTC
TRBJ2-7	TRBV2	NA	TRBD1	CASKFGTGGSEQYF	TGTGCCAGCAAATTCGGGACAGGGGGAAGCGAGCAGTACTTC
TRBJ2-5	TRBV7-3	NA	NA	CASSKGAEETQYF	TGTGCCAGCAGCAAAGGGGCAGAAGAGACCCAGTACTTC
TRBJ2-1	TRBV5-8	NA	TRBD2	CASSLGLAGWGEQFF	TGTGCCAGCAGCTTGGGACTAGCGGGTTGGGGTGAGCAGTTCTTC
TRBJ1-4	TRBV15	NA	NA	CATNRDRVRPGEKLFF	TGTGCCACCAACAGAGATCGAGTCCGCCCCGGGGAAAAACTGTTTTTT
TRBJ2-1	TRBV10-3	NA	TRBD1	CAISPLDRGGNEQFF	TGTGCCATCAGTCCTCTTGACAGGGGAGGCAATGAGCAGTTCTTC
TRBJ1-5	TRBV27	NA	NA	CASGQSGTQNQPQHF	TGTGCCAGCGGGCAATCCGGGACACAAAATCAGCCCCAGCATTTT
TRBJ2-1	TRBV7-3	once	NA	CASSLGQGPYNEQFF	TGTGCCAGCAGCTTAGGGCAGGGGCCTTACAATGAGCAGTTCTTC
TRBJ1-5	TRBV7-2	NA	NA	CASSLKLGNGDQPQHF	TGTGCCAGCAGCTTAAAGTTGGGAAACGGGGATCAGCCCCAGCATTTT
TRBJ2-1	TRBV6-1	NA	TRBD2	CASSEVWMGLAASSYNEQFF	TGTGCCAGCAGTGAAGTATGGATGGGACTAGCGGCCTCCTCCTACAATGAGCAGTTCTTC
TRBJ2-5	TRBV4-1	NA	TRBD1	CASSQDAGQGALGTQYF	TGCGCCAGCAGCCAAGATGCTGGACAGGGGGCGCTAGGGACCCAGTACTTC
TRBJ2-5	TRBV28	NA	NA	CASFDPRWGPQETQYF	TGTGCCAGCTTTGATCCAAGATGGGGGCCCCAAGAGACCCAGTACTTC
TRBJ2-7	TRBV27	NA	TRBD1	CASRSLYRDRESYEQYF	TGTGCCAGCAGGTCACTTTATCGGGACAGGGAATCCTACGAGCAGTACTTC
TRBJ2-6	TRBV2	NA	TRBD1	CASSDDRGDHELSGANVLTF	TGTGCCAGCAGTGACGACAGGGGGGACCATGAACTCTCTGGGGCCAACGTCCTGACTTTC
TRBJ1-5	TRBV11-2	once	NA	CASSPGLNQPQHF	TGTGCCAGCAGCCCAGGGCTCAATCAGCCCCAGCATTTT
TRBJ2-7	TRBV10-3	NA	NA	CAISDSQAYEQYF	TGTGCCATCAGTGATTCACAGGCCTACGAGCAGTACTTC
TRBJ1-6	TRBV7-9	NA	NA	CASSSPPGTNNSPLHF	TGTGCCAGCAGCTCCCCCCCCGGGACAAATAATTCACCCCTCCACTTT
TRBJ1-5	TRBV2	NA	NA	CASSEDGDSYQPQHF	TGTGCCAGCAGTGAAGATGGGGACTCCTATCAGCCCCAGCATTTT
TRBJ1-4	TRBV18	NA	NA	CASQAERNEKLFF	TGTGCCAGCCAAGCGGAGAGGAATGAAAAACTGTTTTTT
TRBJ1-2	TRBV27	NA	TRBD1	CASSSYRDSRNGYTF	TGTGCCAGCAGTTCTTACAGGGACAGCAGGAATGGCTACACCTTC
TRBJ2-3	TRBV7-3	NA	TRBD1	CASSLRGQVTDTQYF	TGTGCCAGCAGCTTACGGGGACAGGTCACAGATACGCAGTATTTT
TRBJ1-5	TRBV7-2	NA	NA	CASSPPRGGQPQHF	TGTGCCAGCAGCCCGCCCCGGGGAGGTCAGCCCCAGCATTTT
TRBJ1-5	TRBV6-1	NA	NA	CASSETFVGNQPQHF	TGTGCCAGCAGTGAGACTTTTGTTGGCAATCAGCCCCAGCATTTT
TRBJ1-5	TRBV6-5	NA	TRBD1	CASSSQGANNQPQHF	TGTGCCAGCAGCAGTCAGGGGGCGAACAATCAGCCCCAGCATTTT
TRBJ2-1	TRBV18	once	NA	CASSPNANRGNEQFF	TGTGCCAGCTCACCGAACGCGAATAGGGGGAATGAGCAGTTCTTC
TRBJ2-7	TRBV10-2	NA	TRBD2	CASRRPSGQGYEQYF	TGCGCCAGCCGCCGCCCTAGCGGCCAGGGCTACGAGCAGTACTTC
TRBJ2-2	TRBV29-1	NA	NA	CSGEGVRGGELFF	TGCAGCGGAGAGGGGGTCCGGGGCGGGGAGCTGTTTTTT
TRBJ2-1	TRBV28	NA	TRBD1	CASSLWAGTVYNEQFF	TGTGCCAGCAGTTTATGGGCCGGGACAGTCTACAATGAGCAGTTCTTC
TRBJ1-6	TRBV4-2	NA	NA	CASSQDFGNSPLHF	TGTGCCAGCAGCCAAGATTTCGGGAATTCACCCCTCCACTTT
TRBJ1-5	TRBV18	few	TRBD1	CASSPGQGSQPQHF	TGTGCCAGCTCCCCAGGACAGGGTTCCCAGCCCCAGCATTTT
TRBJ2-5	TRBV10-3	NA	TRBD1	CAIRGDRGNQETQYF	TGTGCCATCAGGGGGGACAGGGGGAACCAAGAGACCCAGTACTTC
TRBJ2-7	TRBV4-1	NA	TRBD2	CASSRQTSGGEYEQYF	TGCGCCAGCAGCCGACAGACTAGCGGGGGAGAGTACGAGCAGTACTTC
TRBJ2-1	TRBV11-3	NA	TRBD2	CASSLDRGRSGRAQSYNEQFF	TGTGCCAGCAGCTTAGACCGCGGGCGTAGCGGGAGGGCCCAATCCTACAATGAGCAGTTCTTC
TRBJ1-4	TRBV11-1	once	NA	CASSVSPGKEKLFF	TGTGCCAGCAGCGTCTCCCCAGGGAAGGAAAAACTGTTTTTT
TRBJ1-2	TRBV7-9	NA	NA	CASSRTQGSAGF	TGTGCCAGCAGCCGAACACAGGGATCCGCCGGATTC
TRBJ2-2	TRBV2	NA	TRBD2	CASSGPGGASGDFTGELFF	TGTGCCAGCAGTGGCCCCGGGGGGGCTAGCGGGGACTTCACCGGGGAGCTGTTTTTT
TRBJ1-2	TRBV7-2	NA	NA	CASSFGGGAGGYTF	TGTGCCAGCAGCTTCGGGGGGGGCGCAGGTGGCTACACCTTC
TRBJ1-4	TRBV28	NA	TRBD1	CASRRTGAYEKLFF	TGTGCCAGCAGAAGGACAGGGGCGTATGAAAAACTGTTTTTT
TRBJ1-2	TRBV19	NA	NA	CATNLGGSGYTF	TGTGCCACTAACCTGGGCGGGTCTGGCTACACCTTC
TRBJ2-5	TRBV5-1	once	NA	CASSFRGGEETQYF	TGCGCCAGCAGCTTTCGCGGGGGCGAGGAGACCCAGTACTTC
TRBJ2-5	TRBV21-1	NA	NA	CASSNPQREYEETQYF	TGTGCCAGCAGCAATCCCCAGCGGGAGTACGAGGAGACCCAGTACTTC
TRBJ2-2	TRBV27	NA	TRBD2	CASSFEAGATNTGELFF	TGTGCCAGCAGTTTTGAAGCGGGAGCGACGAACACCGGGGAGCTGTTTTTT
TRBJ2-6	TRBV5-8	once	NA	CASSSRRGRSGANVLTF	TGTGCCAGCAGCTCCAGGAGGGGGCGGTCTGGGGCCAACGTCCTGACTTTC
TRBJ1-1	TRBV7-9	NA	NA	CASSPNQGMNTEAFF	TGTGCCAGCAGTCCAAACCAGGGGATGAACACTGAAGCTTTCTTT
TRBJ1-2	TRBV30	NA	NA	CAWSSDRLIYYGYTF	TGTGCCTGGAGTTCGGACAGATTGATCTACTATGGCTACACCTTC
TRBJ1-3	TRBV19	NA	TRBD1	CASSTLGQGFSGNTIYF	TGTGCCAGTAGCACCTTGGGACAGGGGTTCTCTGGAAACACCATATATTTT
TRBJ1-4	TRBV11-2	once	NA	CASSYSGTQVNRLFF	TGTGCCAGCAGCTACTCCGGGACTCAAGTTAATAGACTGTTTTTT
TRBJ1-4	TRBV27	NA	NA	CASSFDRLREKLFF	TGTGCCAGCAGTTTCGACAGGTTACGTGAAAAACTGTTTTTT
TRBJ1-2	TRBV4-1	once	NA	CASSQESGFMNGYTF	TGCGCCAGCAGCCAAGAGTCAGGGTTTATGAATGGCTACACCTTC
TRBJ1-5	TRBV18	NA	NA	CASSPRAGIEDQPQHF	TGTGCCAGCTCACCTAGGGCGGGCATCGAAGATCAGCCCCAGCATTTT
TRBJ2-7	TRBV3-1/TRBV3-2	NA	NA	CASSRLGRYEQYF	TGTGCCAGCAGCCGCTTAGGGAGATACGAGCAGTACTTC
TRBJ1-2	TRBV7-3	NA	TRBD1	CASSLSPTGGYGYTF	TGTGCCAGCAGCTTAAGTCCTACAGGGGGCTATGGCTACACCTTC
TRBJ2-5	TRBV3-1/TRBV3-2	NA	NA	CASRSPGGGAQETQYF	TGTGCCAGTCGCAGCCCCGGGGGAGGAGCGCAAGAGACCCAGTACTTC